This T cell receptor (beta chain) derives from a study of blood T cells in healthy people across ages. Germline V lookup: CDR1 LGHNA, CDR2 YSLEER. Trimming pared 0 bases from V and 6 bases from J, leaving 12 bases between. The CDR3 has 14 residues. The sample holds a few counts of this clonotype. Its matching antigen is unknown. Study-level results: Compared with aged donors, long-lived donors showed fewer expanded clones, suggesting selection.

The authors ran a second PCR of about 7 to 11 cycles using a sample-barcoded 5' primer and a J-beta primer mix. Each CDR3 protein gets one entry after TCRdb re-called the 5' RACE reads with MiXCR. The sample holds over 500,000 distinct CDR3 sequences; about 26% are singletons and the top ten take approximately 3.6%. The sample was also reused in another study, on T cells of mothers and their children. That paper notes: The authors used all extracted RNA for cDNA synthesis, at about 1.6 ug per 15 ul. Each child contributed approximately 3.3 million TCR beta CDR3 reads, while each mother contributed over 10 million.

Material for sequencing was blood. The genes are TRBV4-3 and TRBJ2-7; D gene uncertain. This sequence originates from a boy between 2 and 10 years old in good health. CDR3 protein: CASSQDLGLGEQYF. The DNA for the CDR3 is TGCGCCAGCAGCCAAGACTTGGGGTTAGGCGAGCAGTACTTC.